The clone carrying this T cell receptor (beta chain) came up many times. This record belongs to a study of CD8 T cells in ankylosing spondylitis. V lost 4 bases and J 4 bases, leaving 15 bases between the germline ends. Germline V CDR1 and CDR2: SGHKS, YYEKEE (reference sequence). The CDR3 is made up of 15 amino acids. One entry per CDR3 protein, called by TCRdb with MiXCR from the 5' RACE reads. The sample has more than 200,000 distinct CDR3 sequences, roughly a quarter seen once. This chain connects TRBV5-5 to TRBJ2-1; weak D call: TRBD2 (5 bases). This TCR was recovered from a male donor with ankylosing spondylitis or in good health (not recorded which). Input material: blood, either unsorted or a sorted T cell fraction (not recorded which). For the CDR3, the DNA is TGTGCCAGCAGCGGAGGACGGAGCTTTTACAATGAGCAGTTCTTC. Translation gives CASSGGRSFYNEQFF.